Following are 17 T cell receptor beta chains from one sample sequenced in a study of OX40 agonist ivuxolimab in advanced cancers. TCRdb keeps only in-frame clones here, not all; method: immunoSEQ multiplex PCR. The sample has under 50,000 clones, 80% seen once; the top ten hold about 8.8%. The source was CD4+ or CD8+ T cells sorted from blood, collected in a trial of the OX40 agonist ivuxolimab. The receptors were gathered from an adult with an advanced solid tumor such as melanoma, head and neck, liver or kidney cancer.

The chain combines TRBV10-2 with TRBJ2-5; D is possibly TRBD1 or TRBD2 (5 bases each). Gene TRBJ2-7 matches the end of the DNA better, so the J call may be wrong. This CDR3 contains 12 residues. Germline CDR1 reads WSHSY; CDR2 reads SAAADI. DNA of the CDR3: TGCGCCAGCACCCGGGACCGCTACGAGCAGTACTTC. Amino acids: CASTRDRYEQYF.

The chain joins TRBV23-1 to TRBJ2-7, with D possibly called TRBD1 or TRBD2 (6 bases each). TRBV23-1 is sorted into the ORF group, with uncertain function. Trimming took 9 bases from V and 1 from J, leaving 13 bases between them. The CDR3 spans 13 residues. Here the CDR3 reads CARGGEGSYEQYF. The DNA for the CDR3 is TGCGCCAGGGGGGGCGAGGGTTCCTACGAGCAGTACTTC.

The chain joins TRBV5-1 to TRBJ2-7; D not certain. Trimming left V 0 bases short and J 2 bases short, with 9 bases between. The V gene's germline CDR1 is SGHRS and CDR2 YFSETQ. CDR3 length equals 14 residues. CDR3 nucleotide sequence: TGCGCCAGCAGCTTGGTAGTGACTCCCTACGAGCAGTACTTC. Translation gives CASSLVVTPYEQYF.

The V gene is TRBV6-5, the J gene TRBJ2-5; TRBD1 matches at 7 bases. Looked up from germline, CDR1 is MNHEY and CDR2 is SVGAGI. The CDR3 has 16 amino acids. J lost 5 bases, V lost 0 bases, and 9 bases had no gene match. CDR3 sequence (DNA): TGTGCCAGCAGTTACTCCGGGACAGTTAGAGGGGAGACCCAGTACTTC. This gives the protein CASSYSGTVRGETQYF.

This chain links TRBV7-8 with TRBJ1-1; 7 bases are a match to TRBD1. The CDR3 is 16 residues long. Trimming cost V 6 bases and J 4 bases; bases outside gene matches: 14. Germline assignment: CDR1 SGHVS and CDR2 FQNEAQ. The CDR3 nucleotides read TGTGCCAGCAGGTCCGGACAGGTCCTCGCGGGCACTGAAGCTTTCTTT. This gives the protein CASRSGQVLAGTEAFF.

The DNA of the CDR3 is TGTGCCACCAGCAGAGGCGGTGAGCAGTTCTTC. As protein: CATSRGGEQFF. J is TRBJ2-1 and V is TRBV15; D is ambiguous. The CDR3 is 11 residues long. Germline V CDR1 and CDR2: LNHNV, YYDKDF (reference sequence). V was cut by 1 base and J by 9 bases, with 4 bases left in between.

V is TRBV28 and J is TRBJ1-3, with no clear D. Germline V CDR1 and CDR2: MDHEN, SYDVKM. Deletions cut 1 base from V and 0 bases from J, with 7 bases between. The CDR3 length is 15 residues. The CDR3 sequence: CASSLFGSSGNTIYF. In nucleotides, the CDR3 is TGTGCCAGCAGTTTATTCGGGTCCTCTGGAAACACCATATATTTT.

This clone was found a few times. The V gene is TRBV5-1, the J gene TRBJ1-1, with D perhaps matching TRBD1 (5 bases). The V end lost 1 base, the J end lost 4 bases, and 14 bases lay between the germline ends. This CDR3 has 15 amino acids. Germline V lookup: CDR1 SGHRS, CDR2 YFSETQ. The CDR3 loop is CASSLRTVGGTEAFF. CDR3 DNA sequence: TGCGCCAGCAGCTTGAGGACGGTGGGGGGCACTGAAGCTTTCTTT.

This clone showed up just once. CDR3 residues: CASSLWQSFGGEQFF. CDR3 coding DNA: TGTGCCAGCAGCCTATGGCAGAGTTTCGGGGGTGAGCAGTTCTTC. The chain has TRBV9 and TRBJ2-1; possibly TRBD2 for D (6 bases). The germline CDR1 and CDR2 sequences are SGDLS and YYNGEE. There are 15 residues in the CDR3. The V gene lost 4 bases and the J gene lost 9 bases, with 20 bases spanning the gap.

The chain employs TRBV27 and TRBJ2-5; weak D call: TRBD1 (5 bases). Germline assignment: CDR1 MNHEY and CDR2 SMNVEV (reference sequence). Trimming removed 4 bases at V and 7 bases at J, with 13 bases between. CDR3 length equals 13 residues. The CDR3 region has the DNA TGTGCCAGCAGTTCCTCAGGGATTGGGACCCAGTACTTC. This codes for CASSSSGIGTQYF.

V gene TRBV28 combines with J gene TRBJ2-1; no reliable D call. Germline-derived CDR1 and CDR2 are MDHEN and SYDVKM. CDR3 size: 11 residues. V shed 3 bases and J shed 9 bases, with 6 bases lying between them. The DNA for the CDR3 is TGTGCCAGCAGTTTGGCCGGTGAGCAGTTCTTC. Its protein is CASSLAGEQFF.

The chain is built from TRBV5-4 and TRBJ2-7; 7 bases agree with TRBD1. Germline trimming cut 2 bases from V and 7 bases from J; bases unmatched to any gene: 9. This CDR3 has 14 residues. Germline values: CDR1 SGHNT, CDR2 YYREEE (reference sequence). As DNA, the CDR3 is TGTGCCAGCAGCTTTTCAGGGGGAGTGAGGGAGCAGTACTTC. Residues: CASSFSGGVREQYF. Full variable domain (outside the CDR3, taken from reference TRBV5-4 and TRBJ2-7): ETGVTQSPTHLIKTRGQQVTLRCSSQSGHNTVSWYQQALGQGPQFIFQYYREEENGRGNFPPRFSGLQFPNYSSELNVNALELDDSALYLCASSFSGGVREQYFGPGTRLTVT.

V gene TRBV6-4 combines with J gene TRBJ2-2, with 7 bases lining up with TRBD2. The CDR3 has 14 residues. After removal of 9 bases from V and 2 bases from J, the junction contained 6 bases not matched to a gene. CDR1 and CDR2 (germline): MRHNA, SNTAGT. This CDR3 reads CASRRGDNTGELFF. Written as DNA, the CDR3 is TGTGCCAGTCGCCGGGGGGATAACACCGGGGAGCTGTTTTTT.

The chain carries TRBV28 and TRBJ2-1; 11 bases align to TRBD2. This CDR3 contains 15 residues. Germline V lookup: CDR1 MDHEN, CDR2 SYDVKM. The J segment lost 4 bases and the V segment lost 3 bases, leaving 2 bases of the junction unmatched. CDR3 bases: TGTGCCAGCAGTTTGGGACTAGCGGTGTACAATGAGCAGTTCTTC. Its translation: CASSLGLAVYNEQFF.

The chain links TRBV19 to TRBJ1-6, with 10 bases identical to TRBD1. Germline values: CDR1 LNHDA, CDR2 SQIVND (reference sequence). V lost 8 bases and J lost 6; bases outside the gene matches: 7. The CDR3 extends over 15 amino acids. In DNA, the CDR3 is TGTGCCAGTGCCCTGGGACAGGGGATTAATTCACCCCTCCACTTT. As protein: CASALGQGINSPLHF.

The sample holds one count of this clone. The rearrangement joins TRBV18 to TRBJ2-7; D might be TRBD2 (5 bases). The germline gives CDR1 KGHSH, CDR2 LQKENI. The CDR3 has 14 residues. Trimming cost V 0 bases and J 0 bases, with 6 bases left between them. The CDR3 DNA is TGTGCCAGCTCACCACCTGGGAGCTCCTACGAGCAGTACTTC. It codes for CASSPPGSSYEQYF.

The gene calls are TRBV2 and TRBJ2-5; tentative D call: TRBD2 (6 bases). Trimming removed 6 bases from V and 3 bases from J, with 14 bases in between. The germline gives CDR1 SNHLY, CDR2 FYNNEI. This CDR3 has 14 residues. The CDR3 region has the DNA TGTGCCAGCAGCGGGGGACGGCTAGAAGAGACCCAGTACTTC. Translating gives CASSGGRLEETQYF. The whole variable domain, filled in from reference TRBV2 and TRBJ2-5, reads EPEVTQTPSHQVTQMGQEVILRCVPISNHLYFYWYRQILGQKVEFLVSFYNNEISEKSEIFDDQFSVERPDGSNFTLKIRSTKLEDSAMYFCASSGGRLEETQYFGPGTRLLVL.